These T cell receptor beta chains were read from a single sample in a study of T cell responses to AZD1222 COVID-19 vaccine. The method was immunoSEQ multiplex PCR; TCRdb's version includes in-frame clones alone and lacks a portion of them. The data hold about 200,000 clones, with approximately 94% observed a single time. The sequences come from peripheral blood, collected 28 days after the second dose of the MenACWY control vaccine. The receptor set was obtained from an adult who received the MenACWY meningococcal vaccine as a control. CDR3s include the opening cysteine and the closing phenylalanine or tryptophan. The D gene is left open where the match is weak. Size tells how often a clone was seen (once, few, many) or the class of an expanded clone, and some rows leave it out.

J: TRBJ1-2; D: NA; size: NA; V: TRBV28; CDR3: CASSLSSVFPHF; DNA: TGTGCCAGCAGTTTATCATCAGTCTTTCCCCACTTC
J: TRBJ2-3; D: NA; size: NA; V: TRBV14; CDR3: CASSQEDLVGTQYF; DNA: TGTGCCAGCAGCCAAGAAGATCTGGTGGGTACGCAGTATTTT
J: TRBJ1-1; D: TRBD1; size: NA; V: TRBV10-1; CDR3: CASSESGTGGRAFF; DNA: TGCGCCAGCAGTGAGTCCGGGACAGGGGGTAGAGCTTTCTTT
J: TRBJ2-5; D: TRBD2; size: NA; V: TRBV29-1; CDR3: CSVGLAGVWETQYF; DNA: TGCAGCGTTGGACTAGCGGGAGTATGGGAGACCCAGTACTTC
J: TRBJ2-5; D: TRBD2; size: NA; V: TRBV28; CDR3: CASSPLSRASGRGGRQETQYF; DNA: TGTGCCAGCAGTCCCCTTTCCCGAGCTAGCGGGAGGGGGGGTAGGCAAGAGACCCAGTACTTC
J: TRBJ2-3; D: NA; size: NA; V: TRBV24-1; CDR3: CATSVADSTDTQYF; DNA: TGTGCCACCAGTGTAGCGGACTCCACAGATACGCAGTATTTT
J: TRBJ2-2; D: TRBD1; size: NA; V: TRBV27; CDR3: CASRSTGTGYTGELFF; DNA: TGTGCCAGCAGATCGACCGGGACAGGGTACACCGGGGAGCTGTTTTTT
J: TRBJ2-1; D: TRBD1; size: NA; V: TRBV7-3; CDR3: CASSRTGDSYNEQFF; DNA: TGTGCCAGCAGCAGGACAGGAGATTCCTACAATGAGCAGTTCTTC
J: TRBJ2-1; D: NA; size: NA; V: TRBV7-6; CDR3: CASSLAPPYEQFF; DNA: TGTGCCAGCAGCTTAGCGCCCCCTTATGAGCAGTTCTTC
J: TRBJ2-7; D: NA; size: NA; V: TRBV7-9; CDR3: CASSSVGGAAEQYF; DNA: TGTGCCAGCAGCTCGGTGGGGGGAGCTGCCGAGCAGTACTTC
J: TRBJ1-2; D: TRBD1; size: NA; V: TRBV5-6; CDR3: CASTRTGYGYTF; DNA: TGTGCCAGCACCAGGACAGGATATGGCTACACCTTC
J: TRBJ1-4; D: NA; size: NA; V: TRBV9; CDR3: CASSVSTAGEKLFF; DNA: TGTGCCAGCAGCGTCTCTACGGCGGGTGAAAAACTGTTTTTT
J: TRBJ2-5; D: NA; size: NA; V: TRBV1; CDR3: CTSSQDARGRETQYF; DNA: TGCACCAGCAGCCAAGACGCGAGAGGGAGGGAGACCCAGTACTTC
J: TRBJ1-6; D: TRBD1; size: NA; V: TRBV19; CDR3: CASSIGGQGTSPLHF; DNA: TGTGCCAGTAGTATTGGTGGACAGGGGACTTCACCCCTCCACTTT
J: TRBJ2-1; D: TRBD1; size: NA; V: TRBV28; CDR3: CASSPQTGPFNEQFF; DNA: TGTGCCAGCAGTCCACAGACAGGGCCATTTAATGAGCAGTTCTTC
J: TRBJ1-5; D: NA; size: NA; V: TRBV7-8; CDR3: CASSGRDGLDPSNQPQHF; DNA: TGTGCCAGCAGCGGAAGGGACGGACTGGATCCTAGCAATCAGCCCCAGCATTTT
J: TRBJ1-5; D: NA; size: NA; V: TRBV9; CDR3: CASSVGEGRSQPQHF; DNA: TGTGCCAGCAGCGTAGGCGAGGGAAGGAGTCAGCCCCAGCATTTT
J: TRBJ2-7; D: TRBD2; size: NA; V: TRBV27; CDR3: CASSSSGSTPYEQYF; DNA: TGTGCCAGCAGTTCTAGCGGGAGCACACCCTACGAGCAGTACTTC
J: TRBJ1-1; D: NA; size: NA; V: TRBV10-1; CDR3: CASSESTGLTEAFF; DNA: TGCGCCAGCAGTGAGTCAACAGGGCTCACTGAAGCTTTCTTT
J: TRBJ2-6; D: NA; size: NA; V: TRBV28; CDR3: CASSFWQALSGANVLTF; DNA: TGTGCCAGCAGTTTTTGGCAGGCCCTCTCTGGGGCCAACGTCCTGACTTTC
J: TRBJ1-6; D: NA; size: NA; V: TRBV7-9; CDR3: CASSSPSYNSPLHF; DNA: TGTGCCAGCAGCTCACCTTCCTATAATTCACCCCTCCACTTT
J: TRBJ2-7; D: NA; size: NA; V: TRBV10-1; CDR3: CASSETADSYEQYF; DNA: TGCGCCAGCAGTGAGACGGCAGATTCCTACGAGCAGTACTTC
J: TRBJ1-2; D: NA; size: NA; V: TRBV15; CDR3: CATSRDNYGYTF; DNA: TGTGCCACCAGCAGAGATAACTATGGCTACACCTTC
J: TRBJ2-1; D: TRBD2; size: few; V: TRBV3-1/TRBV3-2; CDR3: CASSRVTSVGSEQFF; DNA: TGTGCCAGCAGCCGAGTTACTAGCGTAGGATCTGAGCAGTTCTTC
J: TRBJ1-3; D: NA; size: NA; V: TRBV9; CDR3: CASMAGSGNTIYF; DNA: TGTGCCAGCATGGCAGGCTCTGGAAACACCATATATTTT
J: TRBJ2-1; D: NA; size: NA; V: TRBV9; CDR3: CASSAYSSYNEQFF; DNA: TGTGCCAGCAGCGCTTACAGCTCCTACAATGAGCAGTTCTTC
J: TRBJ2-7; D: NA; size: NA; V: TRBV27; CDR3: CASSLNPNTRQFYEQYF; DNA: TGTGCCAGCAGTTTAAACCCCAACACCCGACAGTTCTACGAGCAGTACTTC
J: TRBJ1-2; D: TRBD1; size: NA; V: TRBV5-6; CDR3: CASSPPQGNYGYTF; DNA: TGTGCCAGCAGCCCCCCACAGGGGAACTATGGCTACACCTTC
J: TRBJ2-1; D: NA; size: once; V: TRBV7-9; CDR3: CASSFLASANEQFF; DNA: TGTGCCAGCAGCTTTTTGGCCAGCGCCAATGAGCAGTTCTTC
J: TRBJ1-2; D: NA; size: NA; V: TRBV27; CDR3: CASSLRAGPRGYTF; DNA: TGTGCCAGCAGTTTAAGGGCAGGGCCCAGGGGCTACACCTTC
J: TRBJ1-1; D: NA; size: NA; V: TRBV6-6; CDR3: CASRLDGYTEAFF; DNA: TGTGCCAGCAGATTGGACGGATACACTGAAGCTTTCTTT
J: TRBJ2-1; D: TRBD2; size: once; V: TRBV3-1/TRBV3-2; CDR3: CASSQGLARHNEQFF; DNA: TGTGCCAGCAGCCAAGGACTAGCGAGACACAATGAGCAGTTCTTC
J: TRBJ2-2; D: TRBD1; size: once; V: TRBV13; CDR3: CASPRGTGELFF; DNA: TGTGCCAGTCCCAGGGGGACCGGGGAGCTGTTTTTT
J: TRBJ2-1; D: TRBD2; size: NA; V: TRBV9; CDR3: CASSVVTSAESEQFF; DNA: TGTGCCAGCAGCGTAGTCACTAGCGCGGAGAGTGAGCAGTTCTTC
J: TRBJ1-3; D: NA; size: NA; V: TRBV11-3; CDR3: CASSQTPASGNTIYF; DNA: TGTGCCAGCAGCCAAACACCAGCCTCTGGAAACACCATATATTTT
J: TRBJ2-7; D: NA; size: NA; V: TRBV24-1; CDR3: CATSDPRGLGGDEQYF; DNA: TGTGCCACCAGTGACCCTCGGGGGCTAGGGGGCGACGAGCAGTACTTC
J: TRBJ1-2; D: NA; size: NA; V: TRBV6-1; CDR3: CASSEAAGANYGYTF; DNA: TGTGCCAGCAGTGAAGCGGCAGGAGCTAACTATGGCTACACCTTC
J: TRBJ1-2; D: NA; size: few; V: TRBV28; CDR3: CASSLEQNYGYTF; DNA: TGTGCCAGCAGTTTAGAACAGAACTATGGCTACACCTTC
J: TRBJ2-1; D: TRBD2; size: NA; V: TRBV5-1; CDR3: CASSLVGLAGGRANEQFF; DNA: TGCGCCAGCAGCTTGGTGGGACTAGCGGGAGGAAGGGCCAATGAGCAGTTCTTC
J: TRBJ2-7; D: NA; size: NA; V: TRBV19; CDR3: CASSLTRSAYEQYF; DNA: TGTGCCAGTAGTTTAACTAGGAGTGCCTACGAGCAGTACTTC
J: TRBJ2-5; D: NA; size: NA; V: TRBV24-1; CDR3: CATSDPTPDQETQYF; DNA: TGTGCCACCAGTGACCCAACCCCGGACCAAGAGACCCAGTACTTC
J: TRBJ2-7; D: NA; size: NA; V: TRBV4-2; CDR3: CASSEEPWQDDEQYF; DNA: TGTGCCAGCAGCGAAGAACCTTGGCAGGACGACGAGCAGTACTTC
J: TRBJ1-2; D: TRBD1; size: few; V: TRBV5-5; CDR3: CASSKGQGEGYTF; DNA: TGTGCCAGCAGCAAAGGACAGGGTGAAGGCTACACCTTC